A single T cell receptor beta chain is shown here with its context. Its specificity is unknown. The data were taken from a study of T cell responses to AZD1222 COVID-19 vaccine. The study, taken as a whole, reports: Increases in Spike-specific TCR breadth and depth were seen after two AZD1222 doses. Donors were chiefly white British, with a greater number of females, and clonal diversity was perhaps underestimated. It was only after the peak T cell response that any repertoires were sampled.

Unmatched junction bases numbered 13, after V lost 1 base and J lost 4 bases. Germline-derived CDR1 and CDR2 are MNHEY and SMNVEV (reference sequence). There are 18 residues in the CDR3. Only in-frame clones appear in the TCRdb table, and some are missing; sequencing was by immunoSEQ multiplex PCR. The data hold approximately 150,000 clones, with more than 70% observed a single time. The chain is built from TRBV27 and TRBJ1-5; 7 nucleotides agree with TRBD1. The sample consisted of peripheral blood, taken 28 days after the second AZD1222 dose. The clonotype comes from an adult who received the AZD1222 COVID-19 vaccine. The DNA for the CDR3 is TGTGCCAGCAGTTTATTGCGTGCTGTGACAGGGCCGAATCAGCCCCAGCATTTT. It codes for CASSLLRAVTGPNQPQHF.